This T cell receptor (beta chain) comes out of a study of T cells in localized non-small cell lung cancer. Study-wide results and limits: There was higher T cell clonality in uninvolved adjacent lung than in tumor, and it was highest there.

In the case of this clone: Its specificity is unknown.

Sequencing was performed with immunoSEQ multiplex PCR; in TCRdb, only in-frame clones are kept and a portion is missing. The sample shows 45,000 or so clones, about 88% of them seen only once. Germline V gene data show CDR1 as SGHRS and CDR2 as YFSETQ. This CDR3 spans 16 amino acids. Trimming cost V 4 bases and J 5 bases, with 19 bases left between them. This chain connects TRBV5-1 to TRBJ2-1; TRBD1 or TRBD2 may be the D gene (5 bases each). The sequence derives from a man aged 40 to 70 with stage II lung adenocarcinoma. The specimen was PBMCs, collected before any cancer treatment. DNA of the CDR3: TGCGCCAGCAGCCCCGATGGGGGTATTCTGGACAATGAGCAGTTCTTC. This sequence encodes CASSPDGGILDNEQFF.